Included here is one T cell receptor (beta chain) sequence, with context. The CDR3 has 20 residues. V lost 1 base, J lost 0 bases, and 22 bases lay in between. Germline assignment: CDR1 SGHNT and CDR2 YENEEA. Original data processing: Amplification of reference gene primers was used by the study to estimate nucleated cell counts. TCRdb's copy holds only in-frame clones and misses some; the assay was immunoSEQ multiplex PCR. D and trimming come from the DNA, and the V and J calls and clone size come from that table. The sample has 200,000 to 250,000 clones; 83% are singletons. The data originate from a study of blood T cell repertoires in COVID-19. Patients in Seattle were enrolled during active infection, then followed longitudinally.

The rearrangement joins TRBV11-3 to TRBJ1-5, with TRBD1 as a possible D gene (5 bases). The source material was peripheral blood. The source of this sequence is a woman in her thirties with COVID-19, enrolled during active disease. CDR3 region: CASSLGSRVQSAYSNQPQHF. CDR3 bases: TGTGCCAGCAGCTTAGGAAGCAGGGTCCAGTCCGCATATAGCAATCAGCCCCAGCATTTT.